This T cell receptor (beta chain) was identified in a study of blood T cell repertoires in COVID-19. The wider study: Material from acute and convalescent COVID-19 was sourced from the United States, Italy and Spain. From T cells, B-cell-depleted T cells, or PBMCs came the material, which was cDNA or gDNA.

From germline, CDR1 is MGHDK and CDR2 SYGVNS. This CDR3 has 12 residues. The V and J ends lost 1 base and 11 bases respectively, with 6 bases between them. Authors' data handling: How many nucleated cells were present was estimated from reference gene primer amplification. Here immunoSEQ multiplex PCR was the method, and the copy in TCRdb shows in-frame clones only, minus some. The V and J calls and clone size are taken from that table; D and trimming were inferred from the DNA. This repertoire shows about 240,000 clones, 75% to 90% found once; its top ten account for around 7.2%. This sequence originates from a man in his 60s who had recovered from COVID-19. The sample taken for sequencing was peripheral blood. The chain links TRBV25-1 to TRBJ1-6; D ambiguous. The CDR3 here is CASSESSPPLHF. The CDR3, as DNA: TGTGCCAGCAGTGAATCCAGTCCACCCCTCCACTTT.